The sequence of this TCR beta chain was determined in a study of cytomegalovirus exposure and HLA in healthy donors. This CDR3 is built from 15 residues. The V gene's germline CDR1 is SGHTA and CDR2 FQGNSA. The ends were cut back, 1 base at V and 4 bases at J, with 11 bases in the middle. The study ran its PCR with 60 Vbeta and 13 Jbeta primers. Produced via immunoSEQ multiplex PCR; TCRdb's table is partial and in-frame only. The sample lists around 160,000 clones; approximately 79% were seen once. The chain joins TRBV7-2 to TRBJ2-1; D possibly corresponds to TRBD2 (6 bases). The TCR comes from a human donor in good health. The material sequenced was PBMCs. CDR3 in DNA: TGTGCCAGCAGCTTAGTCGGGGGTCGGTACAATGAGCAGTTCTTC. It yields the protein CASSLVGGRYNEQFF. Filled out from reference TRBV7-2 and TRBJ2-1, the complete variable domain reads GAGVSQSPSNKVTEKGKDVELRCDPISGHTALYWYRQSLGQGLEFLIYFQGNSAPDKSGLPSDRFSAERTGGSVSTLTIQRTQQEDSAVYLCASSLVGGRYNEQFFGPGTRLTVL.